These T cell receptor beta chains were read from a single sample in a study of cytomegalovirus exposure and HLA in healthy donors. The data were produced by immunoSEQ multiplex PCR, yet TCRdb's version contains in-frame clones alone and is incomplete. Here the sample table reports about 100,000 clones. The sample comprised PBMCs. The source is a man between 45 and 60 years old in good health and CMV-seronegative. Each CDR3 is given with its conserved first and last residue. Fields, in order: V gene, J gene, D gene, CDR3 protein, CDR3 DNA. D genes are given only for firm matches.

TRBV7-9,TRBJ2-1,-,CASSPTRSSFYNEQFF,TGTGCCAGCAGCCCTACTAGGTCCTCTTTTTACAATGAGCAGTTCTTC
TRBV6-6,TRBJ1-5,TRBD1,CASSYPGTGHQPQHF,TGTGCCAGCAGTTACCCCGGGACAGGGCACCAGCCCCAGCATTTT
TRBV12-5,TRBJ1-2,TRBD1,CASALQGADYGYTF,TGTGCTAGTGCCCTACAGGGGGCAGACTATGGCTACACCTTC
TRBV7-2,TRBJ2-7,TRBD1,CASSLGFDRVAFYEQYF,TGTGCCAGCAGCTTAGGGTTCGACAGGGTGGCATTCTACGAGCAGTACTTC
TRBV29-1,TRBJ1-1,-,CSVEDPGTEAFF,TGCAGCGTTGAAGACCCGGGGACTGAAGCTTTCTTT
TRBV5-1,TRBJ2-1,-,CASSLTPATSSYNEQFF,TGCGCCAGCAGCTTGACGCCGGCGACTAGCTCCTACAATGAGCAGTTCTTC
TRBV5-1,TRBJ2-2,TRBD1,CASSLTGGFGELFF,TGCGCCAGCAGCTTGACAGGGGGCTTCGGGGAGCTGTTTTTT
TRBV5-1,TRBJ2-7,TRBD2,CASSETTSVPHEQYF,TGCGCCAGCAGCGAAACCACTAGCGTTCCCCACGAGCAGTACTTC
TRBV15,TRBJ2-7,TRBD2,CATSGGTSGTYEQYF,TGTGCCACCAGCGGAGGGACTAGCGGGACCTACGAGCAGTACTTC
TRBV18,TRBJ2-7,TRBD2,CASSPPGLAGFSYEQYF,TGTGCCAGCTCACCACCAGGACTAGCGGGATTTTCCTACGAGCAGTACTTC
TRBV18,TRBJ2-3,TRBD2,CASSPRLAGDADTQYF,TGTGCCAGCTCACCTCGACTAGCGGGGGATGCAGATACGCAGTATTTT
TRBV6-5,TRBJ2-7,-,CASSYSSASSYEQYF,TGTGCCAGCAGTTACTCGAGCGCTAGCTCCTACGAGCAGTACTTC
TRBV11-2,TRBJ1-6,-,CASSLASWSSPLHF,TGTGCCAGCAGCTTAGCCTCGTGGAGTTCACCCCTCCACTTT
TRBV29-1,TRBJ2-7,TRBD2,CSVGGGSNPYEQYF,TGCAGCGTTGGGGGGGGTTCCAACCCCTACGAGCAGTACTTC
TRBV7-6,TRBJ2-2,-,CASSLGTRANTGELFF,TGTGCCAGCAGCTTAGGCACGAGGGCGAACACCGGGGAGCTGTTTTTT
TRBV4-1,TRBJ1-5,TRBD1,CASSPYWTGPNQPQHF,TGCGCCAGCAGCCCGTATTGGACAGGTCCAAATCAGCCCCAGCATTTT
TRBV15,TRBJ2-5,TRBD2,CATSFERGALQETQYF,TGTGCCACCAGTTTTGAGCGGGGGGCCCTCCAAGAGACCCAGTACTTC
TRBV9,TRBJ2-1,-,CASSVGTQGSNEQFF,TGTGCCAGCAGCGTAGGAACACAGGGTAGCAATGAGCAGTTCTTC
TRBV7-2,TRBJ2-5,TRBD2,CASSLPGTSGSPGTQYF,TGTGCCAGCAGCTTACCTGGGACTAGCGGGAGTCCCGGGACCCAGTACTTC
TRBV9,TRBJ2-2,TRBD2,CASSLRLAGAGGELFF,TGTGCCAGCAGCCTGAGACTAGCGGGGGCGGGTGGGGAGCTGTTTTTT
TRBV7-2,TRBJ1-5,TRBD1,CASSPQTGGNQPQHF,TGTGCCAGCAGCCCCCAGACAGGGGGCAATCAGCCCCAGCATTTT
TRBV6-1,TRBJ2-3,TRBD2,CASIGLAGYTDTQYF,TGTGCCAGCATAGGACTAGCGGGGTACACAGATACGCAGTATTTT
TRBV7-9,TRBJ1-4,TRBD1,CASSPLLQGGSNEKLFF,TGTGCCAGCAGCCCCTTACTGCAGGGGGGTTCTAATGAAAAACTGTTTTTT
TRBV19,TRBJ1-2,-,CASSGDLTTFVGYTF,TGTGCCAGTAGTGGGGACTTGACCACCTTTGTGGGGTACACCTTC
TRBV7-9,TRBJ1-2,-,CASSLPPATTGLRNGYTF,TGTGCCAGCAGCTTACCCCCCGCGACTACGGGACTTAGGAATGGCTACACCTTC
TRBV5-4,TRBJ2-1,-,CASSLELDYNEQFF,TGTGCCAGCAGCTTGGAACTAGACTACAATGAGCAGTTCTTC